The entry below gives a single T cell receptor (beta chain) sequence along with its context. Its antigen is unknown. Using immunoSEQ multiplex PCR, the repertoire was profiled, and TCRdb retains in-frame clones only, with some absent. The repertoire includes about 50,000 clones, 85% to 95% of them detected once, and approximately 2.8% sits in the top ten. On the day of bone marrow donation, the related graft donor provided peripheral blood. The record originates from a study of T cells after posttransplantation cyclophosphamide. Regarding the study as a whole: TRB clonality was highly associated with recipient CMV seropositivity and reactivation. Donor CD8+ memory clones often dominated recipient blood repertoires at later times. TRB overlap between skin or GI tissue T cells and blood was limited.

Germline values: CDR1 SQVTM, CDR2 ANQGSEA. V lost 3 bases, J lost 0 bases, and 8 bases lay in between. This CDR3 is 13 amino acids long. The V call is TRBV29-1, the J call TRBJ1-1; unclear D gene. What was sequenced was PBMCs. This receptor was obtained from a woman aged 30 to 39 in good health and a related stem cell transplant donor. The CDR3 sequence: CSVEGRLNTEAFF. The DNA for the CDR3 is TGCAGCGTTGAGGGCCGATTGAACACTGAAGCTTTCTTT.